The clone carrying this T cell receptor beta chain showed up just a few times. Its antigen is undetermined. CTLA-4 blockade with ipilimumab, together with focal radiation, was given to patients with chemo-refractory metastatic non-small-cell lung cancer. This table comes from immunoSEQ multiplex PCR, and its TCRdb copy is limited to in-frame clones, with some not included. Of 75,000 to 100,000 clones listed, 88% are singletons. Trimming shortened V by 0 bases and J by 4 bases, and 10 bases separated the two germline ends. CDR3 length: 14 amino acids. From germline, CDR1 is SGHDT and CDR2 YYEEEE. This sample was included in a study of radiotherapy plus CTLA-4 blockade in lung cancer. Study-wide results and caveats: In blood, after radiotherapy plus ipilimumab, tumor-derived TCR clones expanded. Response, reportedly, was best predicted by interferon-beta along with early blood T cell clone dynamics.

The input for sequencing was peripheral blood, taken from a patient treated with radiotherapy plus ipilimumab. This receptor was identified in a human donor with non-small cell lung cancer that progressed on radiotherapy plus ipilimumab. V gene TRBV5-6 combines with J gene TRBJ1-2; no firm D call. DNA for the CDR3: TGTGCCAGCAGCTTGGGACGTAAGCCCTATGGCTACACCTTC. It specifies CASSLGRKPYGYTF. Variable domain in full (rest from reference TRBV5-6 and TRBJ1-2): DAGVTQSPTHLIKTRGQQVTLRCSPKSGHDTVSWYQQALGQGPQFIFQYYEEEERQRGNFPDRFSGHQFPNYSSELNVNALLLGDSALYLCASSLGRKPYGYTFGSGTRLTVV.